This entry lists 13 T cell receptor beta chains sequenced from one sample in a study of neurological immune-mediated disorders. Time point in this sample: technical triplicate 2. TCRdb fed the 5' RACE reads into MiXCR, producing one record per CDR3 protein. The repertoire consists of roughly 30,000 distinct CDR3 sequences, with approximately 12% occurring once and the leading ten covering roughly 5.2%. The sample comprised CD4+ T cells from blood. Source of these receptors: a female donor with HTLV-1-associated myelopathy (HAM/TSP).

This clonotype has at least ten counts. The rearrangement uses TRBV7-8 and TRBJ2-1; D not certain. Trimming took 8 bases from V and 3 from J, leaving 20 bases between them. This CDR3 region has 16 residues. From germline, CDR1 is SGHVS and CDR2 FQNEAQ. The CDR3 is CASAGHRGIYYNEQFF. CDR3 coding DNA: TGTGCCAGCGCAGGTCATCGCGGCATCTACTACAATGAGCAGTTCTTC.

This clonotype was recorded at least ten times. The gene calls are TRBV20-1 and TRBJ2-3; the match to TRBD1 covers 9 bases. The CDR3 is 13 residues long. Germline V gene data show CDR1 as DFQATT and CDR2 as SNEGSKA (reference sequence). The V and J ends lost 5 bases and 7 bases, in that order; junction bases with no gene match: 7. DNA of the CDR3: TGCAGTGCTCTACAGGGGGCGAGAAATACGCAGTATTTT. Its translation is CSALQGARNTQYF.

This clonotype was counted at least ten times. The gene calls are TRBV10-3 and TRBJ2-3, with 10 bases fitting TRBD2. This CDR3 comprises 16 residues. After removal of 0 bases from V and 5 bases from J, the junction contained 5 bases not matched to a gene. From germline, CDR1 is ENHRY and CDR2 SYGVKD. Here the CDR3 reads CAISESQRGGGDTQYF. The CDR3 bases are TGTGCCATCAGTGAGTCGCAGCGGGGGGGCGGAGATACGCAGTATTTT.

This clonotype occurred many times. CDR3 sequence reads: CSARDLSQQLNYEQYF. The CDR3 region has the DNA TGCAGTGCTAGAGATCTTAGCCAGCAACTAAATTACGAGCAGTACTTC. The chain joins TRBV20-1 to TRBJ2-7, with D uncertain. Germline V lookup: CDR1 DFQATT, CDR2 SNEGSKA (reference sequence). The ends were cut back, 0 bases at V and 4 bases at J, with 19 bases in the middle. The length of the CDR3 is 16 residues.

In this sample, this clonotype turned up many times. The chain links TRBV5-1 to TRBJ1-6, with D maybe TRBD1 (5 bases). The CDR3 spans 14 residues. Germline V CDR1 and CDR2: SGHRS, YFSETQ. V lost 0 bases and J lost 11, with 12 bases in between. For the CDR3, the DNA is TGCGCCAGCAGCTTGGAGGGGCCCGGGGCACCCCTCCACTTT. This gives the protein CASSLEGPGAPLHF. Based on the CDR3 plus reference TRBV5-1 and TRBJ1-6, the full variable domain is KAGVTQTPRYLIKTRGQQVTLSCSPISGHRSVSWYQQTPGQGLQFLFEYFSETQRNKGNFPGRFSGRQFSNSRSEMNVSTLELGDSALYLCASSLEGPGAPLHFGNGTRLTVT.

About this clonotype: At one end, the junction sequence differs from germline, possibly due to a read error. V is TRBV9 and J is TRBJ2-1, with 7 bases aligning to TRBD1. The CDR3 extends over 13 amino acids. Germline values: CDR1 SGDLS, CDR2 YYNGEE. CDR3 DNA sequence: TGTGCCAGCATCGTCGAACAGGGGAATGATCAGTTCTTC. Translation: CASIVEQGNDQFF.

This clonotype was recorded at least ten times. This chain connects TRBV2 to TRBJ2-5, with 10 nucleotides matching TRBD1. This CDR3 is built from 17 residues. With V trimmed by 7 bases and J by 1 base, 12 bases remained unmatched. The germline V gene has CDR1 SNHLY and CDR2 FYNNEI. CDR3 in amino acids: CASNRDRGTWAQETQYF. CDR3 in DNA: TGTGCCAGCAACAGGGACAGGGGAACTTGGGCCCAAGAGACCCAGTACTTC.

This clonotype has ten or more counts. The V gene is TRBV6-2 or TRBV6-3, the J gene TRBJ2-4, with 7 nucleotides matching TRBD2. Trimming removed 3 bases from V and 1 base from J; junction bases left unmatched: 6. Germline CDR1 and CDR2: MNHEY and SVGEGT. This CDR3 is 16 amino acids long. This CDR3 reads CASSYVRREAKNIQYF. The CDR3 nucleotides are TGTGCCAGCAGTTATGTAAGGCGGGAGGCCAAAAACATTCAGTACTTC.

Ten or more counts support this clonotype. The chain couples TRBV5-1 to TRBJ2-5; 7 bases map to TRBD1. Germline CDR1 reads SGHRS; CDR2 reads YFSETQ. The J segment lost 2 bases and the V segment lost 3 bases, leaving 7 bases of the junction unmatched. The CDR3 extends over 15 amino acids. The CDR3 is CASSSGQTLQETQYF. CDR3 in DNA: TGCGCCAGCAGCTCGGGACAGACCTTGCAAGAGACCCAGTACTTC.

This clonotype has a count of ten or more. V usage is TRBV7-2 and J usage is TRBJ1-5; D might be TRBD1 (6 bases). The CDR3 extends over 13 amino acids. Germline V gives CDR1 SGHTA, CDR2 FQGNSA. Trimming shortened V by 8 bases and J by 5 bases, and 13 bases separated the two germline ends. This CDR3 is CASGGQSDQPQHF. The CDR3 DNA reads TGTGCCAGCGGCGGACAGTCCGATCAGCCCCAGCATTTT. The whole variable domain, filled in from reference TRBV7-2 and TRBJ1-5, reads GAGVSQSPSNKVTEKGKDVELRCDPISGHTALYWYRQSLGQGLEFLIYFQGNSAPDKSGLPSDRFSAERTGGSVSTLTIQRTQQEDSAVYLCASGGQSDQPQHFGDGTRLSIL.

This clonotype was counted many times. The CDR3 here is CATASSGGADEQYF. In nucleotides, the CDR3 is TGTGCCACCGCATCTAGCGGGGGTGCCGACGAGCAGTACTTC. V is TRBV10-3 and J is TRBJ2-7; 10 bases are shared with TRBD2. The germline CDR1 and CDR2 sequences are ENHRY and SYGVKD. This CDR3 has 14 residues. The V gene end was trimmed by 10 bases and the J gene end by 5 bases; junction bases not matched to a gene: 11.

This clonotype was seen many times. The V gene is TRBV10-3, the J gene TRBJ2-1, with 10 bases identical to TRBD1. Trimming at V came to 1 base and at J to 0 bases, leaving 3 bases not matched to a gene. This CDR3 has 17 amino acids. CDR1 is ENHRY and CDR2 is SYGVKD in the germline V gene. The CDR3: CAISEWGTGASYNEQFF. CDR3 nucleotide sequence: TGTGCCATCAGTGAGTGGGGGACAGGGGCCTCCTACAATGAGCAGTTCTTC.

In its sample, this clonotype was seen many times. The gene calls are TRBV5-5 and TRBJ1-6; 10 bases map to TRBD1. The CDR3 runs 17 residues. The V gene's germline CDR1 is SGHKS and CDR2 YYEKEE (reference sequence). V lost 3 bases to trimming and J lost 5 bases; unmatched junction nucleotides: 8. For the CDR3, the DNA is TGTGCCAGCAGCTCGAGACAGGGGGCGCCGGATAATTCACCCCTCCACTTT. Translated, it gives CASSSRQGAPDNSPLHF.